This T cell receptor (beta chain) appears in the sequencing data of a study of T cells after yellow fever vaccination. Study findings and constraints: A large majority of primary-vaccination clones showed up again after the booster (approximately 95% CD4, around 90% CD8).

This clonotype was observed at least ten times. Its antigen is still unknown. Germline loops: CDR1 SGHVS, CDR2 FQNEAQ. Trimming cost V 5 bases and J 2 bases; bases outside gene matches: 11. The CDR3 spans 18 residues. One entry per CDR3 protein, called by TCRdb with MiXCR from the 5' RACE reads. The sample holds 250,000 to 400,000 distinct CDR3 sequences, roughly 3.9% seen once. The source is a man younger than 35 who received the YFV17D yellow fever vaccine. The sequenced sample was PBMCs, obtained 5 days after the yellow fever booster vaccination. This chain connects TRBV7-8 to TRBJ2-6; the match to TRBD2 covers 8 bases. CDR3 loop: CASSQGLARAAGANVLTF. CDR3 sequence (DNA): TGTGCCAGCAGCCAAGGACTAGCAAGGGCGGCTGGGGCCAACGTCCTGACTTTC.